This TCR beta chain came from a study of blood T cells in healthy people across ages. The CDR3 is 15 amino acids. Germline CDR1 reads DFQATT; CDR2 reads SNEGSKA (reference sequence). With a J-beta primer mix and a sample-barcoded 5' primer, a second PCR ran about 6 to 11 cycles. TCRdb re-called the 5' RACE reads with MiXCR, one entry per CDR3 protein. The profile shows around 800,000 distinct CDR3 sequences, 20% to 30% of them singletons. This clonotype was seen more than once but under ten times. These data were also filed under a second study, of T cells of mothers and their children.

Sequenced sample: blood. V and J are TRBV20-1 and TRBJ2-1; D might be TRBD1 (5 bases). The J call may be in error: the DNA end matches TRBJ2-5 better. The sequence derives from a boy aged 5-17 years in good health. The CDR3 loop is CSARDYTTDQETQYF. For the CDR3, the DNA is TGCAGTGCTAGAGATTACACGACAGACCAAGAGACCCAGTACTTC.